The clone carrying this TCR beta chain occurred once. The data stem from a study of shared clonotypes between healthy human individuals. In the study overall: CD4 naive and memory got three plates each, CD8 naive two, CD8 memory one.

CDR1 SGHNT and CDR2 YYREEE come from the germline V gene (reference sequence). CDR3 length equals 12 residues. Deletions cut 4 bases from V and 5 bases from J, with 9 bases between. The assay used deep level. The repertoire was sequenced with immunoSEQ multiplex PCR; TCRdb's copy has only in-frame clones and lacks some. Of more than 1,200,000 clones in the sample, just under 99% were seen once. Within Nashville, Tennessee resided all donors, each a Caucasian adult. The chain has TRBV5-4 and TRBJ2-5; no definite D call. The sample was naive CD4+ T cells sorted from blood. Documented subset: CD45RA+ positively selected. The TCR sequence derives from a young man in good health. The CDR3: CASSDRFETQYF. The DNA of the CDR3 is TGTGCCAGCAGCGACCGTTTTGAGACCCAGTACTTC.